A selection of T cell receptor beta chains follows, all from one sample in a study of shared clonotypes between healthy human individuals. The repertoire was sequenced with immunoSEQ multiplex PCR; TCRdb's copy has only in-frame clones and lacks some. The table includes just under 350,000 clones, 73% detected once. The specimen sequenced was memory CD4+ T cells sorted from blood. The receptors were gathered from a man between 25 and 39 years old in good health. Both conserved end residues are part of each CDR3. D genes are given only for firm matches. Expanded clones get a size class; other rows say once, few or many, or leave the size out.

D gene	clone size	V gene	J gene	CDR3 DNA	CDR3 protein
TRBD2	-	TRBV4-1	TRBJ2-1	TGCGCCAGCAGCCGCCAGGAGACTAGCGAGTACAATGAGCAGTTCTTC	CASSRQETSEYNEQFF
-	many	TRBV7-6	TRBJ2-2	TGTGCCAGCAGCTTAGGTAGCGCGTTCTACACCGGGGAGCTGTTTTTT	CASSLGSAFYTGELFF
-	-	TRBV27	TRBJ2-3	TGTGCCACCGGGGTTTTCAGCACAGATACGCAGTATTTT	CATGVFSTDTQYF
TRBD2	-	TRBV28	TRBJ2-7	TGTGCCAGCAGGCCCTTAGCGGGAGCCCCCTACGAGCAGTACTTC	CASRPLAGAPYEQYF
-	-	TRBV28	TRBJ2-1	TGTGCCAGCAGTTTATACCGGCGTGAGCAGTTCTTC	CASSLYRREQFF
-	-	TRBV5-5	TRBJ1-5	TGTGCCAGCAGCATTAATACCCTACGAGGGAATCAGCCCCAGCATTTT	CASSINTLRGNQPQHF
-	once	TRBV27	TRBJ2-3	TGTGCCAGCAGTTTAAGGGGGTCCCATACGCAGTATTTT	CASSLRGSHTQYF
-	few	TRBV5-1	TRBJ1-2	TGCGCCAGCAGCTTGGGGTCCGGGTTGGTCGGCTACACCTTC	CASSLGSGLVGYTF
-	-	TRBV10-1	TRBJ2-1	TGCGCCGGATATCCCGGTACAGGGAGGTCCTACAATGAGCAGTTCTTC	CAGYPGTGRSYNEQFF
-	-	TRBV11-3	TRBJ2-7	TGTGCCAGCAGCCGGGGAGGCTACGAGCAGTACTTC	CASSRGGYEQYF
-	few	TRBV2	TRBJ1-5	TGTGCCAGCAGTGATCTGACATTCAATCAGCCCCAGCATTTT	CASSDLTFNQPQHF
TRBD1	-	TRBV5-4	TRBJ2-5	TGTGCCAGCAGCGACCGGACAGGCCTGGTAGAGACCCAGTACTTC	CASSDRTGLVETQYF
-	-	TRBV7-2	TRBJ1-1	TGTGCCAGCAGTCCATCGCTTAGGGGGAACACTGAAGCTTTCTTT	CASSPSLRGNTEAFF
-	-	TRBV18	TRBJ2-4	TGTGCCAGCTCACCCCCGGGACAAAACATTCAGTACTTC	CASSPPGQNIQYF
-	-	TRBV30	TRBJ1-3	TGTGCCTGGACAGCCGGGGGGAACACCATATATTTT	CAWTAGGNTIYF
-	-	TRBV18	TRBJ2-7	TGTGCCAGCTTACCACGCCCATCCTACGAGCAGTACTTC	CASLPRPSYEQYF
-	-	TRBV4-1	TRBJ1-1	TGCGCCAGCAGCCAAAGATTTCCCCTCGAGGGAGGCACTGAAGCTTTCTTT	CASSQRFPLEGGTEAFF
TRBD2	-	TRBV5-1	TRBJ2-5	TGCGCCAGCAATGCGGGAGGGGGGAGAGAGACCCAGTACTTC	CASNAGGGRETQYF
-	-	TRBV28	TRBJ2-2	TGTGCCTCGGCCGGGAGGAACACCGGGGAGCTGTTTTTT	CASAGRNTGELFF
-	few	TRBV5-5	TRBJ2-1	TGTGCCAGCAGCTTCGAGTTCAATGAGCAGTTCTTC	CASSFEFNEQFF
TRBD2	-	TRBV29-1	TRBJ2-6	TGCAGCGCTGTGGCAGCGGGACCCACCTCTGGGGCCAACGTCCTGACTTTC	CSAVAAGPTSGANVLTF
-	-	TRBV10-3	TRBJ2-1	TGTGCCATCAGTGACCCCTCCAGTCCGAACTACAATGAGCAGTTCTTC	CAISDPSSPNYNEQFF
-	-	TRBV5-1	TRBJ1-1	TGCGCCAGCAGCTTGGAGGGTGTGAACACTGAAGCTTTCTTT	CASSLEGVNTEAFF
-	few	TRBV6-4	TRBJ2-3	TGTGCCAGCAGTGAGGGGACTAGCACAGATACGCAGTATTTT	CASSEGTSTDTQYF
-	-	TRBV5-4	TRBJ1-2	TGTGCCAGCAGCCCCCAAGGCAGCAACGCCTATGGCTACACCTTC	CASSPQGSNAYGYTF
-	few	TRBV27	TRBJ1-2	TGTGCCAGCAGTTTGTCAGGGTACTATGGCTACACCTTC	CASSLSGYYGYTF
TRBD1	-	TRBV19	TRBJ2-7	TGTGCCAGTAGTGACAGGGACTACGAGCAGTACTTC	CASSDRDYEQYF
-	-	TRBV28	TRBJ2-1	TGTGCCAGCAGTTTTACAGCTCTCTCCTACAATGAGCAGTTCTTC	CASSFTALSYNEQFF
TRBD1	many	TRBV7-8	TRBJ2-2	TGTGCCAGCCCCAGACAGGGCCACGTCAGAGGGGAGCTGTTTTTT	CASPRQGHVRGELFF
-	-	TRBV19	TRBJ1-5	TGTGCCAGTAGTATCGGCCCGTATCAGCCCCAGCATTTT	CASSIGPYQPQHF
TRBD2	-	TRBV5-5	TRBJ2-3	TGTGCCAGCAGCTCCGGGACTAGCGGGTCGACAGATACGCAGTATTTT	CASSSGTSGSTDTQYF
-	-	TRBV7-6	TRBJ1-1	TGTGCCAGCAGCTTAGCCAGATTGGGCACTGAAGCTTTCTTT	CASSLARLGTEAFF
TRBD2	-	TRBV15	TRBJ2-3	TGTGCCACCAGCAGAGATCAGGGAGCGGGAGTTAGAACAGATACGCAGTATTTT	CATSRDQGAGVRTDTQYF
-	-	TRBV11-2	TRBJ1-2	TGTGCCAGCAGCGAACAGATGAGCAGTAACTATGGCTACACCTTC	CASSEQMSSNYGYTF
-	-	TRBV7-9	TRBJ1-3	TGTGCCAGCAGCTCCACTTACAGGGGAAACACCATATATTTT	CASSSTYRGNTIYF
-	-	TRBV29-1	TRBJ2-1	TGCAGCGCCTACTCTAGCGCCAATGAGCAGTTCTTC	CSAYSSANEQFF
TRBD1	many	TRBV5-1	TRBJ2-5	TGCGCCAGCAGCCCAGGGACAGGGGTCGAGACCCAGTACTTC	CASSPGTGVETQYF
-	-	TRBV7-3	TRBJ2-2	TGTGCCAGCAGCCGGGATAGTAACACCGGGGAGCTGTTTTTT	CASSRDSNTGELFF
-	few	TRBV18	TRBJ2-7	TGTGCCAGCTCACTCTTCCCAGGGGAGAGCTACGAGCAGTACTTC	CASSLFPGESYEQYF
-	-	TRBV18	TRBJ1-2	TGTGCCAGCTCACCAGGGAGGGACGACTATGGCTACACCTTC	CASSPGRDDYGYTF
-	-	TRBV27	TRBJ2-3	TGTGCCAGCAGTCAGAGGGCAGGGGTCGATACGCAGTATTTT	CASSQRAGVDTQYF
-	-	TRBV11-3	TRBJ2-3	TGTGCCAGCAGCTTTCTAGGGGACGGCACAGATACGCAGTATTTT	CASSFLGDGTDTQYF
-	-	TRBV29-1	TRBJ2-1	TGCAGCGTCGCTCGGGACCCGCGGGAACTGCGGCAGTTCTTC	CSVARDPRELRQFF
TRBD1	-	TRBV2	TRBJ1-2	TGTGCCAGCAGTGACGACAGGGGATACTATGGCTACACCTTC	CASSDDRGYYGYTF
-	-	TRBV5-8	TRBJ1-2	TGTGCCAGCAGCTTGCTACAGGATTATGGCTACACCTTC	CASSLLQDYGYTF